This T cell receptor (beta chain) was retrieved from a study of blood T cell repertoires in COVID-19. Study-wide background: Samples taken during acute and convalescent COVID-19 were collected in the United States, Italy and Spain.

CDR1 SNHLY and CDR2 FYNNEI come from the germline V gene. Trimming at V came to 6 bases and at J to 4 bases, leaving 9 bases not matched to a gene. The CDR3 is 17 amino acids. Per the original methods: Amplification with reference gene primers provided the estimates of nucleated cell counts. TCRdb keeps only in-frame clones here, not all; method: immunoSEQ multiplex PCR. V and J calls plus clone size are reproduced from that table; the DNA served to infer D and trimming. This sample carries a few hundred thousand clones, around 85% of them seen once, and the ten largest clones take around 3.9%. What was sequenced was peripheral blood. The rearrangement uses TRBV2 and TRBJ2-7, with 16 bases fitting TRBD2. This receptor was identified in a woman between 45 and 60 years old with active or convalescent COVID-19. In nucleotides, the CDR3 is TGTGCCAGCAGCGTCCCGGGACTAGCGGGAGGGCCGTACGAGCAGTACTTC. It is translated as CASSVPGLAGGPYEQYF.